The 29 T cell receptor beta chains presented below share a single source sample, sequenced in a study of regulatory T cells in long-lasting Graves disease. Time point noted: newly diagnosed GD, antithyroid drugs for less than 3 months. Making the TCR library involved RNA that had been extracted from PBMCs. Assembly of TCR beta libraries relied on iRepertoire HTBI primers together with Arm-PCR of CDR3 regions. TCRdb reprocessed the multiplex PCR reads with MiXCR, giving one entry per CDR3 protein. The sample includes roughly 380,000 distinct CDR3 sequences, roughly a sixth of them seen just once. Sequenced material: peripheral blood mononuclear cells (PBMCs), taken at new diagnosis, from a patient treated with antithyroid drugs. Source of these receptors: a female donor with Graves disease.

This clonotype appeared many times. The chain uses TRBV7-2 and TRBJ2-3, with no clear D. The CDR3 is made up of 13 amino acids. Trimming removed 4 bases from V and 4 bases from J, with 9 bases in between. Germline V gene data show CDR1 as SGHTA and CDR2 as FQGNSA. This CDR3 reads CASSSRLPDTQYF. The CDR3 DNA follows: TGTGCCAGCAGCTCGCGACTCCCAGATACGCAGTATTTT.

The chain employs TRBV5-4 and TRBJ2-1; D is perhaps TRBD1 (5 bases). The end of the DNA aligns better with TRBJ2-5, so the J call may be wrong. The germline V gene has CDR1 SGHNT and CDR2 YYREEE (reference sequence). The CDR3 runs to 15 residues. The CDR3 sequence is CASSLFQGTVETQYF. The DNA of the CDR3 is TGTGCCAGCAGCTTGTTTCAGGGAACCGTAGAGACCCAGTACTTC.

This clonotype appeared many times. The gene calls are TRBV2 and TRBJ2-3; D may match TRBD1 or TRBD2 (5 bases each). Per the germline V gene, CDR1 is SNHLY and CDR2 is FYNNEI. The length of the CDR3 is 16 residues. Trimming removed 0 bases at V and 2 bases at J, with 12 bases between. DNA for the CDR3: TGTGCCAGCAGTGAAGCCGGGGCAGGATTCACAGATACGCAGTATTTT. Amino acids: CASSEAGAGFTDTQYF.

This clonotype was detected many times. V and J are TRBV20-1 and TRBJ1-3; a possible D gene is TRBD1 (5 bases). V shed 0 bases and J shed 3 bases, with 15 bases lying between them. The V gene's germline CDR1 is DFQATT and CDR2 SNEGSKA (reference sequence). The CDR3 length is 16 residues. CDR3 in amino acids: CSAREVEGMDGNTIYF. The CDR3 coding sequence is TGCAGTGCTAGAGAGGTGGAGGGGATGGATGGAAACACCATATATTTT.

The chain joins TRBV4-1 to TRBJ1-1; D gene uncertain. Germline V gene data show CDR1 as MGHRA and CDR2 as YSYEKL. V lost 4 bases and J lost 5, with 14 bases in between. The CDR3 is made up of 14 amino acids. The CDR3 reads CASSRKVSSTEAFF. The CDR3 DNA is TGCGCCAGCAGCCGGAAGGTTAGCAGTACTGAAGCTTTCTTT.

In this sample, this clonotype turned up many times. The rearrangement uses TRBV12-3 or TRBV12-4 and TRBJ2-7, with 8 bases identical to TRBD1. The CDR3 extends over 15 amino acids. V was pared by 1 base and J by 4 bases, with 6 bases of the junction left unmatched. DNA for the CDR3: TGTGCCAGCAGTTTAGGCGGGACAGGCATATACGAGCAGTACTTC. Translation: CASSLGGTGIYEQYF.

In this sample, this clonotype turned up many times. The chain is built from TRBV7-8 and TRBJ1-3; D is unclear. The CDR3 is made up of 14 amino acids. V lost 1 base and J lost 4, with 8 bases in between. Germline CDR1 reads SGHVS; CDR2 reads FQNEAQ. This CDR3 reads CASSLELGGNTIYF. The CDR3 DNA sequence: TGTGCCAGCAGCTTAGAATTGGGCGGAAACACCATATATTTT.

This clonotype was detected ten times or more. The chain is built from TRBV29-1 and TRBJ2-1; 10 bases match TRBD1. Germline CDR1 SQVTM, CDR2 ANQGSEA. Unmatched junction bases numbered 4, after V lost 4 bases and J lost 7 bases. The CDR3 is 13 residues long. The CDR3 DNA reads TGCAGCGTTGTGGGACAGGGGATGAATGAGCAGTTCTTC. This sequence encodes CSVVGQGMNEQFF.

A note on this clonotype: A much larger clone lies a single base off, so this may be a read error. The V call is TRBV2, the J call TRBJ1-5; 7 bases map to TRBD1. From germline, CDR1 is SNHLY and CDR2 FYNNEI. CDR3 length: 16 amino acids. CDR3 DNA sequence: TGTGCCAGCAGCGGACGGGACAGCTGGAGCAATCAGCCCCCGCATTTT. Translation gives CASSGRDSWSNQPPHF.

This clonotype was observed many times. DNA of the CDR3: TGTGCCAGCAGTCTATCGGCAGGGGCCAGCAATCAGCCCCAGCATTTT. It yields the protein CASSLSAGASNQPQHF. This rearrangement joins TRBV13 to TRBJ1-5, with D perhaps matching TRBD1 (6 bases). Looked up from germline, CDR1 is PRHDT and CDR2 is FYEKMQ (reference sequence). CDR3 size: 16 residues. The V end lost 6 bases, the J end lost 1 base, and 16 bases lay between the germline ends.

In its sample, this clonotype was seen many times. This chain joins TRBV12-5 and TRBJ2-1; D is perhaps TRBD2 (7 bases). There are 14 residues in the CDR3. Germline CDR1 reads LGHNT; CDR2 reads FRNRAP. Trimming stripped 7 bases from V and 9 bases from J, with 19 bases between. CDR3 protein: CASASVGGGSEQFF. CDR3 bases: TGTGCTAGTGCCAGCGTAGGGGGGGGCAGTGAGCAGTTCTTC.

This clonotype has at least ten counts. The V and J genes are TRBV6-1 and TRBJ1-2; D not resolved. Germline CDR1 is MNHNS and CDR2 is SASEGT. The CDR3 loop spans 13 amino acids. The V end was cut by 7 bases, the J end by 3 bases, with 12 bases between. As DNA, the CDR3 is TGTGCCAGCACCAGAGAGATCTACTATGGCTACACCTTC. Protein: CASTREIYYGYTF.

This clonotype was observed a few times. The genes are TRBV7-2 and TRBJ2-2; D may correspond to TRBD1 or TRBD2 (5 bases each). The length of the CDR3 is 19 residues. From germline, CDR1 is SGHTA and CDR2 FQGNSA. The V end was cut by 5 bases, the J end by 2 bases, with 24 bases between. The CDR3 DNA sequence: TGTGCCAGCAGCCCCACCAAGCCGGGACGAACTAAAAACACCGGGGAGCTGTTTTTT. Translated: CASSPTKPGRTKNTGELFF. Drawing the rest from reference TRBV7-2 and TRBJ2-2, the complete variable domain is GAGVSQSPSNKVTEKGKDVELRCDPISGHTALYWYRQSLGQGLEFLIYFQGNSAPDKSGLPSDRFSAERTGGSVSTLTIQRTQQEDSAVYLCASSPTKPGRTKNTGELFFGEGSRLTVL.

This clonotype was seen at least ten times. The genes are TRBV24-1 and TRBJ2-3; 7 bases are shared with TRBD1. CDR1 is KGHDR, CDR2 SFDVKD, per germline. Trimming cost V 3 bases and J 0 bases; bases outside gene matches: 14. CDR3 length: 19 amino acids. The CDR3 loop reads CATSDPSGTEVVSTDTQYF. CDR3 DNA: TGTGCCACCAGTGATCCGTCCGGGACAGAAGTCGTCAGCACAGATACGCAGTATTTT.

The genes are TRBV6-1 and TRBJ1-5, with 9 bases aligning to TRBD1. Germline V gene data show CDR1 as MNHNS and CDR2 as SASEGT. This CDR3 is 15 amino acids long. J lost 2 bases, V lost 1 base, and 0 bases had no gene match. The CDR3 nucleotides read TGTGCCAGCAGTGAAGGGACAGGGGGCAATCAGCCCCAGCATTTT. Translation: CASSEGTGGNQPQHF.

Notes on this clonotype: A single base separates this from a much larger clone, so it may be a read error. J is TRBJ1-6 and V is TRBV12-3 or TRBV12-4; tentative D call: TRBD1 (6 bases). This CDR3 comprises 17 residues. V was trimmed by 6 bases and J by 7 bases, leaving 22 bases between them. As DNA, the CDR3 is TGTGCCAGCAGACTTAGGAGGGGGGGACAACAGAATTCACCCCTCCACTTT. It translates to CASRLRRGGQQNSPLHF.

This clonotype was detected ten times or more. The V and J genes are TRBV27 and TRBJ1-5, with no clear D. Trimming took off 5 bases at V and 4 bases at J, with 9 bases between the two ends. CDR1 MNHEY and CDR2 SMNVEV come from the germline V gene (reference sequence). There are 13 residues in the CDR3. The CDR3 sequence: CASSIGWNQPQHF. The CDR3 bases are TGTGCCAGCAGTATAGGGTGGAATCAGCCCCAGCATTTT.

In its sample, this clonotype was seen many times. This chain links TRBV5-1 with TRBJ2-1; no clear D gene. The V gene lost 0 bases and the J gene lost 7 bases, with 5 bases spanning the gap. The CDR3 has 12 residues. CDR1 is SGHRS, CDR2 YFSETQ, per germline. The CDR3 coding sequence is TGCGCCAGCAGCTTGGTAGAGAATGAGCAGTTCTTC. It specifies CASSLVENEQFF.

The chain combines TRBV6-2 or TRBV6-3 with TRBJ1-1; possibly TRBD1 for D (5 bases). Germline lookup yields CDR1 MNHEY and CDR2 SVGEGT. The CDR3 is made up of 14 amino acids. V shed 6 bases and J shed 4 bases, with 15 bases lying between them. The CDR3 region is CASRHSGTGTEAFF. In DNA, the CDR3 is TGTGCCAGCAGGCACTCCGGGACTGGCACTGAAGCTTTCTTT.

This clonotype was observed a few times. The V call is TRBV4-1, the J call TRBJ2-5; D ambiguous. V lost 1 base and J lost 5, with 20 bases in between. The CDR3 spans 17 residues. CDR1 is MGHRA, CDR2 YSYEKL, per germline. The CDR3 sequence is CASSQVSGSPGWETQYF. CDR3 sequence (DNA): TGCGCCAGCAGCCAAGTGTCCGGGTCGCCCGGGTGGGAGACCCAGTACTTC.

This clonotype was picked up many times. This sequence joins TRBV20-1 and TRBJ1-3; weak D call: TRBD1 (6 bases). The V gene lost 3 bases and the J gene lost 6 bases, with 18 bases spanning the gap. CDR3 length: 15 amino acids. Germline V gene data show CDR1 as DFQATT and CDR2 as SNEGSKA (reference sequence). Written as DNA, the CDR3 is TGCAGTGCTAGGCCGGTGGAAGGGGGGAAAAACACCATATATTTT. Residues: CSARPVEGGKNTIYF.

Many counts were recorded for this clonotype. This CDR3 is CASSPERTQPQHF. For the CDR3, the DNA is TGTGCCAGCTCACCCGAGAGGACTCAGCCCCAGCATTTT. J is TRBJ1-5 and V is TRBV18; D gene unclear. Trimming cost V 3 bases and J 6 bases, with 9 bases left between them. This CDR3 region has 13 residues. Germline V gene sequence: CDR1 KGHSH, CDR2 LQKENI.

This clonotype has ten or more counts. The gene calls are TRBV9 and TRBJ1-2; TRBD1 agrees at 8 bases. The V and J ends lost 3 bases and 3 bases, in that order; junction bases with no gene match: 7. In germline, CDR1 is SGDLS, CDR2 YYNGEE. CDR3 length equals 15 residues. The CDR3, as DNA: TGTGCCAGCAGCGCGACACAGGGGGTATACTATGGCTACACCTTC. This encodes CASSATQGVYYGYTF.

Ten or more counts support this clonotype. The chain couples TRBV29-1 to TRBJ2-5; D possibly matches TRBD1 or TRBD2 (6 bases each). The CDR3 runs 15 residues. CDR1 is SQVTM and CDR2 is ANQGSEA in the germline V gene. Trimming took 7 bases from V and 2 from J, leaving 20 bases between them. The CDR3 bases are TGCAGCGCCCTCGGGATTGGCGGGACACAAGAGACCCAGTACTTC. Residues: CSALGIGGTQETQYF.

This clonotype came up many times. The rearrangement links TRBV5-1 to TRBJ1-6, with 9 bases fitting TRBD1. The CDR3 is 15 residues long. Germline lookup yields CDR1 SGHRS and CDR2 YFSETQ. Trimming removed 0 bases from V and 7 bases from J; junction bases left unmatched: 2. The CDR3 sequence: CASSLEGQGNSPLHF. The DNA for the CDR3 is TGCGCCAGCAGCTTGGAGGGACAGGGAAATTCACCCCTCCACTTT.

This clonotype was recorded a few times. The V and J genes are TRBV3-1 and TRBJ1-2; D is uncertain. Germline V gene lookup returns CDR1 LGHDT and CDR2 YNNKEL (reference sequence). Trimming removed 0 bases at V and 3 bases at J, with 11 bases between. The CDR3 covers 15 residues. CDR3 loop: CASSQDLGRYYGYTF. CDR3 coding DNA: TGTGCCAGCAGCCAAGATCTCGGCAGGTACTATGGCTACACCTTC.

This clonotype came up many times. The V and J genes are TRBV7-9 and TRBJ2-2, with a possible D match to TRBD1 (6 bases). CDR3 length equals 16 residues. Trimming removed 1 base at V and 1 base at J, with 10 bases between. Germline V gene sequence: CDR1 SEHNR, CDR2 FQNEAQ (reference sequence). CDR3 amino acids: CASSLGTEWNTGELFF. DNA for the CDR3: TGTGCCAGCAGCTTAGGGACAGAATGGAACACCGGGGAGCTGTTTTTT.

The table lists this clonotype with many counts. The genes are TRBV27 and TRBJ1-2, with D possibly matching TRBD1 (5 bases). The CDR3 covers 13 residues. V lost 6 bases and J 8 bases, leaving 16 bases between the germline ends. CDR1 MNHEY and CDR2 SMNVEV come from the germline V gene (reference sequence). As DNA, the CDR3 is TGTGCCAGCAGCTTAGGGCAGGGTCGAGGCTACACCTTC. This translates into CASSLGQGRGYTF.

The V call is TRBV6-2 or TRBV6-3, the J call TRBJ2-1; the match to TRBD2 covers 11 bases. The CDR3 extends over 14 amino acids. Germline V gives CDR1 MNHEY, CDR2 SVGEGT. With V trimmed by 4 bases and J by 8 bases, 4 bases remained unmatched. The CDR3 protein is CASSFSGGADEQFF. The CDR3 DNA is TGTGCCAGCAGTTTTAGCGGGGGGGCGGATGAGCAGTTCTTC.